Listed below are T cell receptor beta chains from one sample, sequenced in a study of vaccination and CD4 T cells after COVID-19. Their recognized antigens are unknown. Each CDR3 protein gets one entry after TCRdb re-called the PCR reads with MiXCR. The data show about 8,600 distinct CDR3 sequences, with around half seen just once and about a quarter held by the top ten. The specimen was CD4+ T cells from blood, cultured in vitro. The receptors come from a human donor in good health. Each CDR3 is given with its conserved first and last residue. A D gene is named only where the DNA matches it firmly. Size tells how often a clone was seen (once, few, many) or the class of an expanded clone, and some rows leave it out.

v_call	clone_size	j_call	d_call	cdr3_aa	cdr3_nt
TRBV19	NA	TRBJ2-3	TRBD2	CASSWSSGHQDTQYF	TGTGCCAGTAGTTGGTCTAGCGGACACCAAGATACGCAGTATTTT
TRBV2	NA	TRBJ1-5	NA	CASMGEDQPQHF	TGTGCCAGCATGGGGGAAGATCAGCCCCAGCATTTT
TRBV6-1	few	TRBJ1-1	NA	CASSPGRSTEAFF	TGTGCCAGCAGCCCCGGGAGGAGCACTGAAGCTTTCTTT
TRBV15	few	TRBJ1-2	NA	CATSRGSSRGGYTF	TGTGCCACCAGCAGAGGGTCCAGTCGCGGGGGCTACACCTTC
TRBV28	NA	TRBJ1-2	TRBD1	CASSPTTGVGYTF	TGTGCCAGCAGTCCAACAACAGGGGTTGGCTACACCTTC
TRBV29-1	few	TRBJ1-5	NA	CSVEQGGGNQPQHF	TGCAGCGTTGAACAAGGCGGCGGGAATCAGCCCCAGCATTTT
TRBV6-5	few	TRBJ1-3	NA	CASSPSTARSGNTIYF	TGTGCCAGCAGTCCCTCGACGGCACGCTCTGGAAACACCATATATTTT
TRBV7-2	NA	TRBJ2-1	TRBD2	CASSQRLAGGGSYNEQFF	TGTGCCAGCAGTCAACGACTAGCGGGAGGGGGCTCCTACAATGAGCAGTTCTTC
TRBV6-1	NA	TRBJ2-7	NA	CASSFGQSYEQYF	TGTGCCAGCAGCTTCGGACAGTCCTACGAGCAGTACTTC
TRBV20-1	NA	TRBJ1-6	TRBD1	CSARRGPEGAMTPLHF	TGCAGTGCTAGACGGGGCCCAGAGGGGGCGATGACACCCCTCCACTTT